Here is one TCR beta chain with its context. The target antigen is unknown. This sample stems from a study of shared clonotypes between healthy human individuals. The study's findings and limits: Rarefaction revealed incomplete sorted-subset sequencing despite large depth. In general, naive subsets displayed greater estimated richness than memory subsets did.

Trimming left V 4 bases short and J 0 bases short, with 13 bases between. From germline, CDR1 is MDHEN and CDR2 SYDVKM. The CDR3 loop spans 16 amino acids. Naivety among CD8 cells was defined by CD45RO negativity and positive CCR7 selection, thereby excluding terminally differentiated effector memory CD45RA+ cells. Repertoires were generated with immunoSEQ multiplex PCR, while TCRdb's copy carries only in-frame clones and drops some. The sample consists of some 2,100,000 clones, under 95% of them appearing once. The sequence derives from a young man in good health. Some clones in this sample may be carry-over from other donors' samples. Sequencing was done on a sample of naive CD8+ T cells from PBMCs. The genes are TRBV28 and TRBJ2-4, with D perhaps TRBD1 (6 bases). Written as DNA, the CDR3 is TGTGCCAGCAGTTCCTGGACAGTCCTAGCCAAAAACATTCAGTACTTC. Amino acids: CASSSWTVLAKNIQYF. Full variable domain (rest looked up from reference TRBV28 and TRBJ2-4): DVKVTQSSRYLVKRTGEKVFLECVQDMDHENMFWYRQDPGLGLRLIYFSYDVKMKEKGDIPEGYSVSREKKERFSLILESASTNQTSMYLCASSSWTVLAKNIQYFGAGTRLSVL.